This T cell receptor (beta chain) was captured in a study of patients and donors after allogeneic stem cell transplantation (dated by TCRdb to 2018 to 2020). The germline V gene encodes CDR1 MNHEY and CDR2 SMNVEV (reference sequence). Its CDR3 holds 14 amino acids, cysteine through phenylalanine. The read is trimmed to its CDR3 DNA, 42 bases read in frame from base 1. Trimming takes 2 bases from V and 6 bases from J, and the germline ends sit 14 bases apart. Concerning this clonotype: Its binding antigen is unknown. Base quality data are lacking; no much larger clone is found one base away.

The library was obtained by RT-PCR. Instrument used: NextSeq 550. TCRdb passed the public sequencing reads through fastp at Q25 and MiXCR, retaining productive beta sequences. CDR3 protein sequences are deduplicated, and each keeps its most common genes and DNA. The sample records approximately 160,000 distinct CDR3 sequences, over 25% of which are singletons. Around 3% of the sample is in the top ten clones. Sequencing used blood, either unsorted or a sorted T cell fraction (not recorded which). This TCR was recovered from a human donor who was either an allogeneic HSCT recipient or a stem cell or donor lymphocyte infusion donor (not recorded which). It is not recorded whose cells these are; they may come from a transplant donor. Rearrangement joined TRBV27 to TRBJ2-7, with the D gene possibly TRBD1 or TRBD2, each one fitting 5 bases. The DNA sequence is as follows: TGTGCCAGCAGTTTAGGGGGTTTAAGCTTCGAGCAGTACTTC. This sequence encodes CASSLGGLSFEQYF.